Each of the 22 T cell receptor beta chains below was sequenced from the same sample in a study of shared clonotypes between healthy human individuals. This table comes from immunoSEQ multiplex PCR, and its TCRdb copy is limited to in-frame clones, with some not included. The top ten hold roughly 13% of the sample, which has about half a million clones, more than 65% seen once. The sequencing input was PBMCs. Receptor source: a woman aged 40 to 50 in good health. Some clones in this sample may be carry-over from other donors' samples.

At least ten counts were recorded for this clone. V is TRBV4-1 and J is TRBJ2-2; 8 positions match TRBD2. With 4 bases clipped from V and 3 bases from J, the junction kept 13 bases outside the gene matches. This CDR3 is built from 18 residues. Germline lookup yields CDR1 MGHRA and CDR2 YSYEKL. The CDR3 nucleotides are TGCGCCAGCAGCCTAGAAGCGGGAGATGGGTTGGACACCGGGGAGCTGTTTTTT. It yields the protein CASSLEAGDGLDTGELFF.

The V and J genes are TRBV21-1 and TRBJ1-4; the table's D call, TRBD1, has no DNA check behind it. TRBV21-1 is designated a pseudogene. The CDR3 has 13 amino acids. The CDR3 nucleotides are TGTGCCAGCGGGGACAGGGGTACTGAAAAACTGTTTTTT. It translates to CASGDRGTEKLFF.

This clone has just a few counts. The J gene is TRBJ2-5, the V gene TRBV10-3, with TRBD1 matching over 7 bases. Germline-derived CDR1 and CDR2 are ENHRY and SYGVKD. The CDR3 extends over 17 amino acids. V dropped 4 bases and J dropped 5; count of bases not matched to a gene: 16. The CDR3 DNA reads as TGTGCCATCAGTGTCACCCTCGGACGTACAGGGGAGGAGACCCAGTACTTC. Protein: CAISVTLGRTGEETQYF.

This chain links TRBV29-1 with TRBJ1-1; no reliable D call. Trimming removed 4 bases at V and 2 bases at J, with 8 bases between. The CDR3 length is 12 residues. Germline CDR1 and CDR2: SQVTM and ANQGSEA. CDR3 DNA: TGCAGCGTTGGATGGGATAACACTGAAGCTTTCTTT. This gives the protein CSVGWDNTEAFF.

This chain uses TRBV9 with TRBJ2-1; 7 bases agree with TRBD2. V shed 3 bases, J shed 1 base, and the junction held 7 bases outside the gene matches. CDR1 and CDR2 (germline): SGDLS, YYNGEE. CDR3 length: 16 residues. CDR3 loop: CASSASGGASYNEQFF. CDR3 sequence (DNA): TGTGCCAGCAGCGCTAGCGGCGGAGCGTCCTACAATGAGCAGTTCTTC.

A word on this clone: A read error likely explains this, since a far larger clone differs by one base. The chain combines TRBV7-9 with TRBJ2-1; 7 nucleotides agree with TRBD2. CDR1 is SEHNR, CDR2 FQNEAQ, per germline (reference sequence). The CDR3 runs to 16 residues. The CDR3 reads CASSPRGGSSYDEQFF. CDR3 DNA: TGTGCCAGCAGCCCCCGGGGCGGGAGCTCCTACGATGAGCAGTTCTTC.

CDR3 loop: CASSVGDYGPTDTQYF. In nucleotides, the CDR3 is TGTGCCAGCAGCGTAGGGGACTACGGGCCCACAGATACGCAGTATTTT. The rearrangement uses TRBV9 and TRBJ2-3; 7 positions match TRBD2. After removal of 0 bases from V and 2 bases from J, the junction contained 6 bases not matched to a gene. The germline V gene has CDR1 SGDLS and CDR2 YYNGEE. The CDR3 has 16 residues. Complete variable domain (other parts from reference TRBV9 and TRBJ2-3): DSGVTQTPKHLITATGQRVTLRCSPRSGDLSVYWYQQSLDQGLQFLIQYYNGEERAKGNILERFSAQQFPDLHSELNLSSLELGDSALYFCASSVGDYGPTDTQYFGPGTRLTVL.

The chain is built from TRBV19 and TRBJ2-3, with D possibly TRBD2 on 7 matching bases. V was cut by 1 base and J by 1 base, with 18 bases left in between. CDR3 length: 18 amino acids. Germline CDR1 reads LNHDA; CDR2 reads SQIVND (reference sequence). CDR3 amino acids: CASSIGGPSGAGTDTQYF. In DNA form, the CDR3 reads TGTGCCAGTAGTATAGGGGGGCCTAGCGGTGCGGGCACAGATACGCAGTATTTT.

The chain recombines TRBV15 with TRBJ1-5; weak D call: TRBD1 (6 bases). V was pared by 3 bases and J by 2 bases, with 11 bases between. Germline lookup yields CDR1 LNHNV and CDR2 YYDKDF (reference sequence). The CDR3 extends over 15 amino acids. CDR3 nucleotide sequence: TGTGCCACCAGCAGGGGCTACAGGGGCAATCAGCCCCAGCATTTT. Translating gives CATSRGYRGNQPQHF.

The J gene is TRBJ2-2, the V gene TRBV4-2; D perhaps matches TRBD2 (5 bases). This CDR3 region has 16 residues. In germline, CDR1 is LGHNA, CDR2 YNFKEQ. V lost 1 base, J lost 0 bases, and 9 bases lay in between. The CDR3 protein is CASSQGGPSNTGELFF. For the CDR3, the DNA is TGTGCCAGCAGCCAAGGCGGGCCTTCGAACACCGGGGAGCTGTTTTTT.

This clone came up once. The sample carries other DNA sequences with the same CDR3. This chain links TRBV5-1 with TRBJ2-3; D unresolved. The V end was cut by 4 bases, the J end by 3 bases, with 9 bases between. Germline CDR1 is SGHRS and CDR2 is YFSETQ. This CDR3 has 13 residues. Written as DNA, the CDR3 is TGCGCCAGCAGCCCCAGTGGTACAGATACGCAGTATTTT. Amino acid sequence: CASSPSGTDTQYF.

Turning to this clone: A read error may be the cause here, since a much bigger clone is one base away. The rearrangement uses TRBV25-1 and TRBJ1-2; no clear D. This CDR3 comprises 11 residues. The V end lost 4 bases, the J end lost 7 bases, and 7 bases lay between the germline ends. Per the germline V gene, CDR1 is MGHDK and CDR2 is SYGVNS. The CDR3 reads CASSAGVGYTF. In nucleotides, the CDR3 is TGTGCCAGCAGTGCCGGGGTTGGCTACACCTTC.

As concerns this clone: One base separates it from a far larger clone, so it is likely a read error. Other DNA sequences in this specimen translate into the identical CDR3. The chain joins TRBV29-1 to TRBJ2-5; D is perhaps TRBD2 (5 bases). Germline CDR1 reads SQVTM; CDR2 reads ANQGSEA. CDR3 size: 13 residues. The V end lost 4 bases, the J end lost 5 bases, and 14 bases lay between the germline ends. This CDR3 is CSVAEGARETQYF. CDR3 nucleotides: TGCAGCGTTGCCGAGGGAGCGAGGGAGACCCAGTACTTC.

The chain uses TRBV6-1 and TRBJ2-7; no clear D. The CDR3 has 12 residues. The germline CDR1 and CDR2 sequences are MNHNS and SASEGT. V shed 3 bases and J shed 6 bases, with 9 bases lying between them. CDR3 in DNA: TGTGCCAGCAGTGACTACCCCCTCGAGCAGTACTTC. Translation gives CASSDYPLEQYF.

This sequence joins TRBV5-1 and TRBJ2-7, with TRBD2 matching over 8 bases. CDR1 is SGHRS and CDR2 is YFSETQ in the germline V gene. Trimming took 0 bases from V and 2 from J; bases not matched to a gene: 4. The CDR3 length is 15 residues. CDR3 in amino acids: CASSLAGGSAYEQYF. CDR3 DNA: TGCGCCAGCAGCTTGGCGGGAGGGTCCGCCTACGAGCAGTACTTC.

This chain uses TRBV28 with TRBJ1-2, with 9 bases lining up with TRBD1. Germline lookup yields CDR1 MDHEN and CDR2 SYDVKM. The trim removed 7 bases at V and 2 bases at J, leaving 8 bases unmatched. The CDR3 runs 15 residues. In nucleotides, the CDR3 is TGTGCCAGCACCCTCCCGGGACAGGGAAACTATGGCTACACCTTC. As protein: CASTLPGQGNYGYTF.

This clone was counted a few times. V and J are TRBV10-3 and TRBJ1-1; a possible D gene is TRBD1 (6 bases). The CDR3 loop spans 13 amino acids. V gave up 7 bases and J gave up 5 bases, with 14 bases separating them. CDR1 and CDR2 from the germline V gene are ENHRY and SYGVKD. CDR3 sequence reads: CAITPGQQTEAFF. For the CDR3, the DNA is TGTGCCATCACCCCGGGACAACAAACTGAAGCTTTCTTT.

V usage is TRBV19 and J usage is TRBJ1-5, with D perhaps TRBD1 (6 bases). Trimming cost V 3 bases and J 3 bases, with 9 bases left between them. The length of the CDR3 is 14 residues. CDR1 LNHDA and CDR2 SQIVND come from the germline V gene (reference sequence). This CDR3 is CASSIDRLNQPQHF. Here the CDR3 DNA reads TGTGCCAGTAGTATCGACAGGCTCAATCAGCCCCAGCATTTT.

The chain combines TRBV6-5 with TRBJ1-3, with TRBD1 matching 7 bases. Germline values: CDR1 MNHEY, CDR2 SVGAGI. The CDR3 has 14 amino acids. Germline trimming cut 2 bases from V and 4 bases from J; bases unmatched to any gene: 2. The CDR3, as DNA: TGTGCCAGCAGTTACGGGGACAGCGGAAACACCATATATTTT. Its translation is CASSYGDSGNTIYF.

The chain joins TRBV30 to TRBJ2-2; 9 nucleotides agree with TRBD1. Germline V lookup: CDR1 GTSNPN, CDR2 SVGIG (reference sequence). J lost 5 bases, V lost 3 bases, and 4 bases had no gene match. The CDR3 is 14 amino acids. CDR3 protein: CAWSVTGGTGELFF. CDR3 sequence (DNA): TGTGCCTGGAGCGTGACAGGGGGTACCGGGGAGCTGTTTTTT. The whole variable domain, filled in from reference TRBV30 and TRBJ2-2, reads SQTIHQWPATLVQPVGSPLSLECTVEGTSNPNLYWYRQAAGRGLQLLFYSVGIGQISSEVPQNLSASRPQDRQFILSSKKLLLSDSGFYLCAWSVTGGTGELFFGEGSRLTVL.

This clone was counted at least ten times. The chain couples TRBV18 to TRBJ2-1, with D maybe TRBD2 (6 bases). Germline V gene sequence: CDR1 KGHSH, CDR2 LQKENI. V lost 3 bases to trimming and J lost 9 bases, with 15 bases between them. The CDR3 is 14 residues long. CDR3 nucleotides: TGTGCCAGCTCACCGGTGGGTCGGGGAGGTGAGCAGTTCTTC. Protein product: CASSPVGRGGEQFF. Full variable domain (outside the CDR3, taken from reference TRBV18 and TRBJ2-1): NAGVMQNPRHLVRRRGQEARLRCSPMKGHSHVYWYRQLPEEGLKFMVYLQKENIIDESGMPKERFSAEFPKEGPSILRIQQVVRGDSAAYFCASSPVGRGGEQFFGPGTRLTVL.

In this sample, this clone turned up once. The V call is TRBV30, the J call TRBJ1-1; maybe TRBD1 (6 bases). V shed 3 bases and J shed 1 base, with 9 bases lying between them. The CDR3 consists of 13 residues. CDR1 and CDR2 from the germline V gene are GTSNPN and SVGIG (reference sequence). CDR3 sequence reads: CAWSPDRNTEAFF. The CDR3 nucleotides read TGTGCCTGGAGCCCGGACAGGAACACTGAAGCTTTCTTT. Drawing the rest from reference TRBV30 and TRBJ1-1, the complete variable domain is SQTIHQWPATLVQPVGSPLSLECTVEGTSNPNLYWYRQAAGRGLQLLFYSVGIGQISSEVPQNLSASRPQDRQFILSSKKLLLSDSGFYLCAWSPDRNTEAFFGQGTRLTVV.